Listed below are T cell receptor beta chains from one sample, sequenced in a study of CD8 T cells in ankylosing spondylitis. In TCRdb, the 5' RACE reads were re-called with MiXCR into one record per CDR3 protein. The sample lists 150,000 or so distinct CDR3 sequences; 9.8% were seen once. Source material: blood, either unsorted or a sorted T cell fraction (not recorded which). The origin of the receptors is a female donor with ankylosing spondylitis or in good health (not recorded which). CDR3s include the opening cysteine and the closing phenylalanine or tryptophan. The D gene is left open where the match is weak. Part of the rows lack a size; the others show once, few, many or a class for expanded clones.

size,D,V,J,DNA,CDR3
few,.,TRBV7-8,TRBJ2-7,TGTGCCAGCTGCGAAGACTCCCTCTCCTACGAGCAGTACTTC,CASCEDSLSYEQYF
.,.,TRBV9,TRBJ2-5,TGTGCCAGCAGCGTAGACAAACGGGAGACCCAGTACTTC,CASSVDKRETQYF
many,TRBD1,TRBV7-9,TRBJ1-2,TGTGCCAGCAGCCCCTCGGGACAGGGAATGGCTGGCTACACCTTC,CASSPSGQGMAGYTF
many,.,TRBV6-2/TRBV6-3,TRBJ2-2,TGTGCCAGCACCGACTGGAGTGGCCCGGCACGGAACACCGGGGAGCTGTTTTTT,CASTDWSGPARNTGELFF
.,TRBD1,TRBV7-9,TRBJ1-1,TGTGCCAGCCGACAGGGGGAAAAGAGTGAAGCTTTCTTT,CASRQGEKSEAFF
few,.,TRBV4-1,TRBJ2-1,TGCGCCAGCAGCCAAGATCAGGGGTCCTACAATGAGCAGTTCTTC,CASSQDQGSYNEQFF
few,.,TRBV5-4,TRBJ2-7,TGTGCCAGCAAGCTTGGGGGCGAGCAGTACTTC,CASKLGGEQYF
.,.,TRBV21-1,TRBJ1-2,TGTGCCAGCAGCACAACACCAAGACAGGGGCCGTGGGACTATGGCTACACCTTC,CASSTTPRQGPWDYGYTF
many,.,TRBV29-1,TRBJ1-2,TGCAGCGTGGACATTTACGACAGAGAAGCCGAAAAGGGGGGTGGCTACACCTTC,CSVDIYDREAEKGGGYTF
.,.,TRBV6-6,TRBJ1-5,TGTGCCAGCAGCGACAGCGGGGCTGAGCATTTT,CASSDSGAEHF
.,.,TRBV6-5,TRBJ2-2,TGTGCCAGCAGTTACTCGAATGGCGGGGAGCTGTTTTTT,CASSYSNGGELFF
few,.,TRBV20-1,TRBJ2-7,TGCAGTGCTAGAGATCACGGGGTCTACGAGCAGTACTTC,CSARDHGVYEQYF
.,.,TRBV9,TRBJ2-2,TGTGCCAGCAGCTTCCCCGGAGGGGAGCTGTTTTTT,CASSFPGGELFF
.,TRBD2,TRBV3-1,TRBJ2-3,TGTGCCAGCAGCCAAGATCTAAGTAGCGGGAGCCCGGGCGGCACAGATACGCAGTATTTT,CASSQDLSSGSPGGTDTQYF
.,.,TRBV27,TRBJ2-7,TGTGCCAGCAGTAAGGGAGGGGGCTACGAGCAGTACTTC,CASSKGGGYEQYF
.,.,TRBV6-1,TRBJ2-5,TGTGCCAGCAGTGCTTCCTTAGCGGAACGGGAGCAGACCCAGTACTTC,CASSASLAEREQTQYF
few,TRBD2,TRBV9,TRBJ2-1,TGTGCCAGCAGCGTTAGCGGGAGGACCAATTACAATGAGCAGTTCTTC,CASSVSGRTNYNEQFF
many,.,TRBV12-3/TRBV12-4,TRBJ2-1,TGTGCCAGCTTGACCAGCTCCTACAATGAGCAGTTCTTC,CASLTSSYNEQFF
many,TRBD2,TRBV4-1,TRBJ2-1,TGTGCCAGCAGCCAGGCCAGCGGGAGTTACAATGAGCAGTTCTTC,CASSQASGSYNEQFF
few,.,TRBV6-1,TRBJ2-4,TGTGCCAGCAGGCAGGGGATCGGTATTGAAAACATTCAGTACTTC,CASRQGIGIENIQYF
few,TRBD2,TRBV6-1,TRBJ2-5,TGTGCCAGCAGTCTAGCGGGAGGAAAAGAGACCCAGTACTTC,CASSLAGGKETQYF
many,.,TRBV20-1,TRBJ1-2,TGCAGTGCTAGGGAGGGTTCTGCTAACTATGGCTACACCTTC,CSAREGSANYGYTF
few,.,TRBV21-1,TRBJ2-7,TGTGCCAGCAGCAAAGCGCAGGACAGGGGTCCGGGCTACGAGCAGTACTTC,CASSKAQDRGPGYEQYF
.,.,TRBV19,TRBJ1-5,TGTGCCAGTACCCCGAAGGGGGTCAATCAGCCCCAGCATTTT,CASTPKGVNQPQHF
few,TRBD2,TRBV6-2/TRBV6-3,TRBJ2-1,TGTGCCAGCAGTTACTCAGGACTAGCCTCCAATGAGCAGTTCTTC,CASSYSGLASNEQFF
.,.,TRBV20-1,TRBJ2-2,TGCAGTGCTTCGAACCCACAAGGACAGCGCGTGGCCGGGGAGCTGTTTTTT,CSASNPQGQRVAGELFF
.,TRBD2,TRBV7-2,TRBJ2-7,TGTGCCAGCAGCTTCGGGCTAGCGGGAAACGAGCAGTACTTC,CASSFGLAGNEQYF
few,.,TRBV19,TRBJ2-1,TGTGCCAGTACCCTGGCAGGGTCAAACAATGAGCAGTTCTTC,CASTLAGSNNEQFF
.,.,TRBV7-9,TRBJ2-7,TGTGCCAGCAGCCTCCGGGACGAGCAGTACTTC,CASSLRDEQYF
many,.,TRBV29-1,TRBJ1-2,TGCAGCGTTATGGACAGCTATGGCTACACCTTC,CSVMDSYGYTF
.,.,TRBV27,TRBJ2-7,TGTGCCAGCAGCACTTCAGGGTCCGCCTACGAGCAGTACTTC,CASSTSGSAYEQYF
few,.,TRBV7-8,TRBJ2-2,TGTGCCAGCAGCTTAGCGGGGACAATTGCCACCGGGGAGCTGTTTTTT,CASSLAGTIATGELFF
many,.,TRBV15,TRBJ1-5,TGTGCCACCAGCAGAGGGATGAGCAATCAGCCCCAGCATTTT,CATSRGMSNQPQHF
many,.,TRBV7-3,TRBJ2-3,TGTGCCAGCAGCTTCTTCGTAGGTGATACGCAGTATTTT,CASSFFVGDTQYF
.,TRBD1,TRBV20-1,TRBJ2-7,TGCAGTGCCAGATCACCAACAGGAGCAGGGGGTAGGTCCTACGAGCAGTACTTC,CSARSPTGAGGRSYEQYF
many,.,TRBV20-1,TRBJ2-1,TGCAGTGCTAGAGATATGCGTAGCTCCTACAATGAGCAGTTCTTC,CSARDMRSSYNEQFF
.,.,TRBV6-2/TRBV6-3,TRBJ1-2,TGTGCCAGCAGCCCCGTGGCAGACAGAGGCCATGGCTACACCTTC,CASSPVADRGHGYTF
.,.,TRBV12-3/TRBV12-4,TRBJ2-7,TGTGCCAGCAGTTTAGGGGCTGGGTACGGCGAGCAGTACTTC,CASSLGAGYGEQYF
few,.,TRBV4-3,TRBJ2-6,TGCGCCAGCAGCCAAGTCGGGCTAGCGTTCGACTCTGGGGCCAACGTCCTGACTTTC,CASSQVGLAFDSGANVLTF
few,TRBD2,TRBV7-8,TRBJ2-5,TGTGCCAGCAGCTTAGCGGGCGGGAGGGGACAAGAGACCCAGTACTTC,CASSLAGGRGQETQYF
few,.,TRBV4-3,TRBJ2-7,TGCGCCAGCAGCCAAGACCTGGTGGGGCCCTACGAGCAGTACTTC,CASSQDLVGPYEQYF